Included here is one T cell receptor (beta chain) sequence, with context. These data belong to a study of cytomegalovirus exposure and HLA in healthy donors. The PCR made use of 60 Vbeta and 13 Jbeta primers. Produced via immunoSEQ multiplex PCR; TCRdb's table is partial and in-frame only. Among under 200,000 clones listed, 77% were seen once. Germline CDR1 and CDR2: SGHNT and YYREEE (reference sequence). The CDR3 has 15 residues. Trimming stripped 1 base from V and 5 bases from J, with 13 bases between. This TCR came from a woman aged 40 to 50 in good health and CMV-seropositive. This chain links TRBV5-4 with TRBJ2-1; D is unclear. Material: PBMCs. The CDR3: CASSLRDRVNNEQFF. The CDR3 region has the DNA TGTGCCAGCAGCTTGAGAGATCGAGTAAACAATGAGCAGTTCTTC. The complete variable domain, with remaining parts taken from reference TRBV5-4 and TRBJ2-1, reads ETGVTQSPTHLIKTRGQQVTLRCSSQSGHNTVSWYQQALGQGPQFIFQYYREEENGRGNFPPRFSGLQFPNYSSELNVNALELDDSALYLCASSLRDRVNNEQFFGPGTRLTVL.